The count of the clone carrying this T cell receptor (beta chain) is one. The data originate from a study of blood T cell repertoires in COVID-19. At the level of the study: The samples span acute and convalescent COVID-19 from the United States, Italy and Spain. PBMCs, B-cell-depleted T cells, or T cells provided the cDNA or gDNA that made up the material.

As processed by the authors: Reference gene primer amplification yielded estimated nucleated cell counts. The assay was immunoSEQ multiplex PCR, and TCRdb's table has in-frame clones only and misses some. The DNA was the basis for D and trimming; V, J and clone size are from that table. This sample yields roughly 62,000 clones, of which around 90% are seen a single time; 5% to 7% belongs to the top ten. The CDR3 sequence is 14 residues long. Germline CDR1 SGHAT, CDR2 FQNNGV. V lost 5 bases to trimming and J lost 4 bases; unmatched junction nucleotides: 6. This clonotype originated in a human donor in a cohort sampled during active COVID-19. The V gene is TRBV11-2, the J gene TRBJ2-7; 9 bases map to TRBD2. The sequencing sample was made of peripheral blood. The CDR3 region has the DNA TGTGCCAGCAGCCCTAGACTAGCGGCTTACGAGCAGTACTTC. Protein product: CASSPRLAAYEQYF.